The clone carrying this TCR beta chain was seen a few times. Antigen unknown. PCR involved 60 Vbeta and 13 Jbeta primers. Sequenced by immunoSEQ multiplex PCR; TCRdb stores in-frame clones only, minus some. The sample lists approximately 180,000 clones; roughly 81% were seen once. The data derive from a study of cytomegalovirus exposure and HLA in healthy donors. Regarding the study as a whole: Roughly even sequencing depth across donors was the assumption behind the presence/absence analyses. The HLA-A and HLA-B alleles of most subjects were reportedly predicted accurately from TCR beta sequences. Later work associated roughly 17,000 TCR beta sequences with HLA alleles at 0.05 false discovery rate.

The sequence was collected from a young woman in good health and CMV-seropositive. Source material: PBMCs.

The CDR3 DNA reads TGTGCCAGCAGCTTCACAGGGGAGCAGTACTTC. Translated: CASSFTGEQYF. The gene calls are TRBV5-4 and TRBJ2-7; D is possibly TRBD1 (6 bases). V lost 2 bases and J lost 7, with 7 bases in between. The CDR3 is 11 amino acids. In germline, CDR1 is SGHNT, CDR2 YYREEE (reference sequence).